A selection of T cell receptor beta chains follows, all from one sample in a study of cytomegalovirus exposure and HLA in healthy donors. Generated by immunoSEQ multiplex PCR, the TCRdb table keeps only in-frame clones and is missing some. Counted here are some 150,000 clones, roughly 78% occurring once; the ten biggest clones make up roughly 3.4%. Sequences were obtained from PBMCs. Receptors originate from a man aged 18 to 29 in good health and CMV-seropositive. Both conserved end residues are part of each CDR3. The D gene is left open where the match is weak. Only part of the rows carry a size: once, few, many, or a class if the clone is expanded.

16 | TRBJ1-1 | - | TRBV11-2 | - | TGTGCCAGCAGCTTAGATCGGAACAGGTTGAACACTGAAGCTTTCTTT | CASSLDRNRLNTEAFF
15 | TRBJ2-1 | - | TRBV4-1 | TRBD2 | TGCGCCAGCAGCCAATGGACTAGCGACTACAATGAGCAGTTCTTC | CASSQWTSDYNEQFF
16 | TRBJ1-1 | - | TRBV7-9 | - | TGTGCCAGCAGCTCTCCTGTGGGGGGGCGAAGCACTGAAGCTTTCTTT | CASSSPVGGRSTEAFF
16 | TRBJ2-2 | - | TRBV7-2 | TRBD1 | TGTGCCAGCAGCTTAGGACAGGGCGGATTCATCGGGGAGCTGTTTTTT | CASSLGQGGFIGELFF
15 | TRBJ2-1 | - | TRBV7-9 | TRBD2 | TGTGCCAGCAGCCCCGGACTAGCGGGAGGGATTGAGCAGTTCTTC | CASSPGLAGGIEQFF
13 | TRBJ2-7 | - | TRBV15 | - | TGTGCCACCAGCTCTCCGGACATCGCCGAGCAGTACTTC | CATSSPDIAEQYF
13 | TRBJ1-5 | - | TRBV10-2 | - | TGCGCCAGCGGTTCCGGGGGGATTCAGCCCCAGCATTTT | CASGSGGIQPQHF
17 | TRBJ2-1 | - | TRBV27 | TRBD1 | TGTGCCAGCAGTTTATCCCCGGACAGGGGGCCGAGTAATGAGCAGTTCTTC | CASSLSPDRGPSNEQFF
14 | TRBJ1-1 | - | TRBV2 | TRBD1 | TGTGCCAGCATCCGACAGGGGGCCGTAACTGAAGCTTTCTTT | CASIRQGAVTEAFF
11 | TRBJ2-7 | - | TRBV28 | - | TGTGCCAGCACCAGAGGGGGCGAGCAGTACTTC | CASTRGGEQYF
17 | TRBJ2-2 | - | TRBV5-5 | TRBD1 | TGTGCCAGCAGCCCAACCCCGCGGGACAGGGGGACCGGGGAGCTGTTTTTT | CASSPTPRDRGTGELFF
16 | TRBJ2-1 | once | TRBV6-1 | TRBD1 | TGTGCCAGCAGTGTTATTCCGGGACAGAACCGTAATGAGCAGTTCTTC | CASSVIPGQNRNEQFF
15 | TRBJ2-6 | - | TRBV5-1 | - | TGCGCCAGCAGCCTACGGTTAACTGGGGCCAACGTCCTGACTTTC | CASSLRLTGANVLTF
15 | TRBJ2-7 | - | TRBV19 | - | TGTGCCAGTAGTATAGGGAGTAGCGGCTCCTACGAGCAGTACTTC | CASSIGSSGSYEQYF
17 | TRBJ2-1 | - | TRBV6-1 | TRBD2 | TGTGCCAGCAGTGAAAGGACTAGCGGGAGCTCCTACAATGAGCAGTTCTTC | CASSERTSGSSYNEQFF
12 | TRBJ1-1 | - | TRBV19 | - | TGTGCCAGTAGTATAGCTCCCTCGGAAGCTTTCTTT | CASSIAPSEAFF
14 | TRBJ1-1 | - | TRBV6-6 | TRBD1 | TGTGCCAGCAGCCGCGGGACAGGGGGAACTGAAGCTTTCTTT | CASSRGTGGTEAFF
12 | TRBJ2-7 | - | TRBV28 | TRBD1 | TGTGCCAGCAGGGGACAGGTCTACGAGCAGTACTTC | CASRGQVYEQYF
11 | TRBJ1-2 | - | TRBV20-1 | - | TGCAGTGCTAGCCGCAGGGGACGCTACACCTTC | CSASRRGRYTF
17 | TRBJ2-7 | - | TRBV7-9 | - | TGTGCCAGCAGCTTAGTGGACAGTAGCTTCAGCTCCTACGAGCAGTACTTC | CASSLVDSSFSSYEQYF
14 | TRBJ2-7 | - | TRBV7-9 | - | TGTGCCAGCAGCTCTACGACAGCAACCTACGAGCAGTACTTC | CASSSTTATYEQYF
16 | TRBJ1-4 | few | TRBV7-2 | - | TGTGCCAGCAGTCCCTGGACTGGAGTAGATAATGAAAAACTGTTTTTT | CASSPWTGVDNEKLFF
15 | TRBJ2-1 | - | TRBV19 | TRBD2 | TGTGCCAGTAGTTCCGGACTAGGGTCCTACAATGAGCAGTTCTTC | CASSSGLGSYNEQFF
15 | TRBJ2-7 | - | TRBV9 | - | TGTGCCAGCAGCATGGGGCAGGGTGGTCCCTACGAGCAGTACTTC | CASSMGQGGPYEQYF
14 | TRBJ1-4 | - | TRBV18 | - | TGTGCCAGCTCCCTCCGAAGGGAGGCTGAAAAACTGTTTTTT | CASSLRREAEKLFF
15 | TRBJ2-6 | - | TRBV7-3 | TRBD1 | TGTGCCAGCAGCTTGACAGGGTCTGGGGCCAACGTCCTGACTTTC | CASSLTGSGANVLTF
13 | TRBJ2-2 | - | TRBV18 | - | TGTGCCAGCTCACAGGGGGACACCGGGGAGCTGTTTTTT | CASSQGDTGELFF